The 32 T cell receptor beta chains in this list originate from one sample, sequenced in a study of stem cell transplantation in POMP-related autoinflammatory disease (dated by TCRdb to about 2021). Receptor libraries were prepared by the immunoSEQ multiplex PCR assay. This is the immuneACCESS table as TCRdb keeps it, with only in-frame sequences that have V and J called. A part of the clones is gone; compared with another copy, unresolved V genes explain less than half, and the rest is unexplained. The sample data list approximately 65,000 clones, and just over 90% of these were observed just once. The top ten clonotypes cover about 0.7% of the sample. The time point label for this specimen denotes: after hematopoietic stem cell transplant. Source: CD4+ T cells from PBMCs, taken after stem cell transplantation. These receptors were taken from a human patient with POMP-related autoinflammation and immune dysregulation (PRAID). Where a transplant has occurred, the graft donor may have supplied some of the T cells.

The chain employs TRBV6-1 and TRBJ2-2; D possibly uses TRBD1 or TRBD2 (5 bases each). Trimming pared 4 bases from V and 6 bases from J, leaving 18 bases between. Per germline, CDR1 MNHNS and CDR2 SASEGT. CDR3 length equals 16 residues. Written as DNA, the CDR3 is TGTGCCAGCAGTGTTCTGGGGTGGGGACGGGCCGGGGAGCTGTTTTTT. Residues: CASSVLGWGRAGELFF.

The CDR3 DNA reads as TGTGCCACCAGCACGAGCAGGGGGCGGAGTGGGACTGAAGCTTTCTTT. It encodes CATSTSRGRSGTEAFF. The gene calls are TRBV24-1 and TRBJ1-1; 8 bases line up with TRBD1. CDR3 length: 16 residues. The J segment lost 5 bases and the V segment lost 7 bases, leaving 14 bases of the junction unmatched. Germline-derived CDR1 and CDR2 are KGHDR and SFDVKD.

This chain links TRBV7-7 with TRBJ1-3; the D gene is possibly TRBD1 (5 bases). The V end lost 5 bases, the J end lost 4 bases, and 12 bases lay between the germline ends. Germline V gives CDR1 SSHAT, CDR2 FNYEAQ (reference sequence). This CDR3 is 14 amino acids long. For the CDR3, the DNA is TGTGCCAGCAGCAGCGGGGGGGTCGGAAACACCATATATTTT. It translates to CASSSGGVGNTIYF.

Here the CDR3 DNA reads TGTGCCAGCAGCTTAGGGTCAGGGGATAGGAACACTGAAGCTTTCTTT. Translated: CASSLGSGDRNTEAFF. The chain has TRBV11-2 and TRBJ1-1, with TRBD1 as a possible D gene (6 bases). This CDR3 region has 16 residues. V lost 1 base, J lost 1 base, and 13 bases lay in between. Germline values: CDR1 SGHAT, CDR2 FQNNGV. The full variable domain, in which reference TRBV11-2 and TRBJ1-1 provide the parts outside the CDR3, is EAGVAQSPRYKIIEKRQSVAFWCNPISGHATLYWYQQILGQGPKLLIQFQNNGVVDDSQLPKDRFSAERLKGVDSTLKIQPAKLEDSAVYLCASSLGSGDRNTEAFFGQGTRLTVV.

V and J are TRBV24-1 and TRBJ2-1; D is possibly TRBD2 (6 bases). The V gene lost 9 bases and the J gene lost 7 bases, with 24 bases spanning the gap. This CDR3 contains 16 residues. Germline V lookup: CDR1 KGHDR, CDR2 SFDVKD. The CDR3 bases are TGTGCCACCTCAGGTAGGGGCGGGACCATACAGAATGAGCAGTTCTTC. This sequence encodes CATSGRGGTIQNEQFF.

V and J are TRBV28 and TRBJ2-5; tentative D call: TRBD2 (6 bases). CDR3 length: 16 residues. CDR1 is MDHEN and CDR2 is SYDVKM in the germline V gene. Trimming took off 5 bases at V and 8 bases at J, with 24 bases between the two ends. Here the CDR3 reads CASSPSGRGKEGTQYF. In nucleotides, the CDR3 is TGTGCCAGCAGTCCGTCGGGGCGGGGTAAGGAAGGCACCCAGTACTTC.

This rearrangement joins TRBV7-8 to TRBJ1-2; TRBD1 is a possible D gene (6 bases). This CDR3 has 14 residues. CDR1 is SGHVS and CDR2 is FQNEAQ in the germline V gene. V dropped 5 bases and J dropped 5 bases, with 15 bases sitting between them. CDR3 coding DNA: TGTGCCAGCAGCCCGTATGGGGGCGAGTATGGCTACACCTTC. Its protein product is CASSPYGGEYGYTF.

This chain joins TRBV29-1 and TRBJ2-7, with D possibly being TRBD1 (6 bases). The CDR3 runs to 14 residues. Trimming stripped 3 bases from V and 7 bases from J, with 19 bases between. Germline V gene data show CDR1 as SQVTM and CDR2 as ANQGSEA. As DNA, the CDR3 is TGCAGCGTTGACCCAACAGGGTTAAGCTGTGAGCAGTACGTC. This translates into CSVDPTGLSCEQYV.

This chain links TRBV5-1 with TRBJ1-3; a weak D match, TRBD1 (5 bases). The length of the CDR3 is 14 residues. Germline-derived CDR1 and CDR2 are SGHRS and YFSETQ. The germline V and J ends were trimmed by 3 bases and 4 bases, with 11 bases remaining between them. The CDR3 region is CASSWGTYGNTIYF. Written as DNA, the CDR3 is TGCGCCAGCAGCTGGGGGACCTACGGAAACACCATATATTTT.

V is TRBV7-3 and J is TRBJ1-1; unclear D gene. Trimming took 5 bases from V and 4 from J, leaving 11 bases between them. Germline CDR1 and CDR2: SGHTA and FQGTGA. The length of the CDR3 is 13 residues. The CDR3 DNA sequence: TGTGCCAGCAGCCGAGGGTTGGGCACTGAAGCTTTCTTT. This codes for CASSRGLGTEAFF.

CDR3 region: CATSRDRKTSSNYGYTF. The CDR3 DNA reads as TGTGCCACCAGCAGAGATCGGAAAACTAGTTCAAACTATGGCTACACCTTC. V is TRBV15 and J is TRBJ1-2; D is uncertain. V gave up 0 bases and J gave up 2 bases, with 16 bases separating them. Germline CDR1 is LNHNV and CDR2 is YYDKDF (reference sequence). This CDR3 comprises 17 residues.

The rearrangement joins TRBV21-1 to TRBJ2-7; the DNA was not used to check the table's D call, TRBD1. TRBV21-1 is classified as a pseudogene. This CDR3 has 14 amino acids. The CDR3 loop is CASSCVWTENEQYV. The CDR3 DNA is TGTGCCAGCAGCTGTGTATGGACAGAGAACGAGCAGTACGTC.

The CDR3 region is CASSLVTGSSGGARETQYF. The CDR3 DNA sequence: TGTGCCAGCAGTCTAGTGACAGGGAGTAGCGGGGGGGCCAGGGAGACCCAGTACTTC. The chain carries TRBV28 and TRBJ2-5; 11 nucleotides agree with TRBD2. After removal of 5 bases from V and 5 bases from J, the junction contained 19 bases not matched to a gene. The CDR3 covers 19 residues. Germline V gene lookup returns CDR1 MDHEN and CDR2 SYDVKM.

This rearrangement joins TRBV6-1 to TRBJ2-1; 7 bases are shared with TRBD1. The CDR3 is made up of 14 amino acids. Germline lookup yields CDR1 MNHNS and CDR2 SASEGT. V trimming: 4 bases; J trimming: 4 bases; junction bases outside the gene matches: 4. Written as DNA, the CDR3 is TGTGCCAGCAGTGTGGGACAGTTTTACAATGAGCAGTTCTTC. Translation gives CASSVGQFYNEQFF.

The chain is built from TRBV7-6 and TRBJ2-5, with D uncertain. The V end was cut by 2 bases, the J end by 2 bases, with 6 bases between. This CDR3 contains 13 residues. CDR1 and CDR2 (germline): SGHVS, FNYEAQ. Here the CDR3 reads CASSLLGQETQYF. CDR3 DNA sequence: TGTGCCAGCAGCTTACTTGGGCAAGAGACCCAGTACTTC.

This chain joins TRBV7-2 and TRBJ2-1, with 10 bases that match TRBD2. The V gene's germline CDR1 is SGHTA and CDR2 FQGNSA. CDR3 length: 16 residues. Germline trimming cut 1 base from V and 7 bases from J; bases unmatched to any gene: 7. The CDR3 coding sequence is TGTGCCAGCAGCTTAGAAGGGGCTAGCGGGAGTAATGAGCAGTTCTTC. This encodes CASSLEGASGSNEQFF.

This sequence joins TRBV19 and TRBJ2-1; TRBD2 aligns across 14 bases. The CDR3 runs to 15 residues. The germline gives CDR1 LNHDA, CDR2 SQIVND (reference sequence). The J segment lost 7 bases and the V segment lost 7 bases, leaving 6 bases of the junction unmatched. CDR3 sequence (DNA): TGTGCCAGTAAGCAGGGACTAGCGGGAGAAAATGAGCAGTTCTTC. Protein product: CASKQGLAGENEQFF.

The chain joins TRBV7-8 to TRBJ2-7; TRBD2 agrees at 15 bases. This CDR3 is built from 16 residues. The germline gives CDR1 SGHVS, CDR2 FQNEAQ. Trimming removed 2 bases from V and 4 bases from J; junction bases left unmatched: 3. As DNA, the CDR3 is TGTGCCAGCAGCTTAAGGGGACTAGCGGGAGGTTACGAGCAGTACTTC. It yields the protein CASSLRGLAGGYEQYF.

The V gene is TRBV20-1, the J gene TRBJ2-1, with D tentatively TRBD1 or TRBD2 (5 bases each). Germline V lookup: CDR1 DFQATT, CDR2 SNEGSKA (reference sequence). The ends were cut back, 3 bases at V and 4 bases at J, with 16 bases in the middle. This CDR3 is built from 15 residues. The DNA for the CDR3 is TGCAGTGCTAGTGGGGGTCCAGCTCTTTACAATGAGCAGTTCTTC. Translation: CSASGGPALYNEQFF.

CDR3 in DNA: TGTGCCAGCAGTGAAGGGGCATGGCGGAACAATCAGCCCCAGCATTTT. Translation gives CASSEGAWRNNQPQHF. The chain combines TRBV6-1 with TRBJ1-5; D gene unclear. The V end was cut by 1 base, the J end by 3 bases, with 13 bases between. The CDR3 has 16 residues. From germline, CDR1 is MNHNS and CDR2 SASEGT.

The J gene is TRBJ2-1, the V gene TRBV2; 8 bases line up with TRBD2. The germline V gene encodes CDR1 SNHLY and CDR2 FYNNEI. This CDR3 region has 15 residues. V lost 5 bases, J lost 7 bases, and 10 bases stayed unmatched. CDR3 loop: CASSTAGTSVNEQFF. As DNA, the CDR3 is TGTGCCAGCAGTACCGCCGGGACTAGTGTAAATGAGCAGTTCTTC. The full variable domain, rest sourced from reference TRBV2 and TRBJ2-1, is EPEVTQTPSHQVTQMGQEVILRCVPISNHLYFYWYRQILGQKVEFLVSFYNNEISEKSEIFDDQFSVERPDGSNFTLKIRSTKLEDSAMYFCASSTAGTSVNEQFFGPGTRLTVL.

The gene calls are TRBV5-8 and TRBJ2-1; D gene ambiguous. The CDR3 is made up of 10 amino acids. Germline V gene lookup returns CDR1 SGHTS and CDR2 YDEGEE. V was clipped by 0 bases and J by 14 bases, with 6 bases between them. The CDR3 region is CASSLETKFF. The CDR3 DNA reads TGTGCCAGCAGCTTGGAGACCAAGTTCTTC.

This sequence joins TRBV28 and TRBJ1-4, with 8 bases fitting TRBD1. With V trimmed by 8 bases and J by 7 bases, 9 bases remained unmatched. This CDR3 is 14 amino acids long. Germline-derived CDR1 and CDR2 are MDHEN and SYDVKM. The DNA of the CDR3 is TGTGCCAGCGGTTACCCGGGGACAGGTGAAAAACTGTTTTTT. Protein: CASGYPGTGEKLFF.

This clone appeared a single time. The chain combines TRBV6-5 with TRBJ2-7; 8 bases line up with TRBD1. CDR3 size: 15 residues. V was pared by 1 base and J by 4 bases, with 6 bases of the junction left unmatched. Per the germline V gene, CDR1 is MNHEY and CDR2 is SVGAGI. The CDR3: CASSYYPTGVYEQYF. The CDR3, as DNA: TGTGCCAGCAGTTACTATCCGACAGGGGTGTACGAGCAGTACTTC.

The chain is built from TRBV5-1 and TRBJ2-1; the D call may be TRBD1 or TRBD2 (6 bases each). Between the trimmed V and J ends, which lost 2 bases and 0 bases, there was a span of 12 bases. Germline V CDR1 and CDR2: SGHRS, YFSETQ. CDR3 length: 16 residues. Written as DNA, the CDR3 is TGCGCCAGCAGCTTAGGGGGGAGGAGCTCCTACAATGAGCAGTTCTTC. It specifies CASSLGGRSSYNEQFF.

This clone was observed once. The rearrangement uses TRBV10-2 and TRBJ1-1; tentative D call: TRBD1 (6 bases). The V gene lost 1 base and the J gene lost 1 base, with 7 bases spanning the gap. Germline V gene data show CDR1 as WSHSY and CDR2 as SAAADI. The CDR3 covers 14 residues. The CDR3 DNA reads as TGCGCCAGCAGTGAGTGGGGACAGAACACTGAAGCTTTCTTT. Translation: CASSEWGQNTEAFF.

The J gene is TRBJ2-6, the V gene TRBV7-2, with TRBD1 identical over 9 bases. Germline V gives CDR1 SGHTA, CDR2 FQGNSA. There are 19 residues in the CDR3. The J segment lost 0 bases and the V segment lost 5 bases, leaving 11 bases of the junction unmatched. The CDR3 loop reads CASSPGTGFTFSGANVLTF. For the CDR3, the DNA is TGTGCCAGCAGCCCCGGGACAGGGTTTACCTTCTCTGGGGCCAACGTCCTGACTTTC.

This rearrangement joins TRBV24-1 to TRBJ2-7; possibly TRBD2 for D (6 bases). V was cut by 7 bases and J by 2 bases, with 17 bases left in between. The germline V gene has CDR1 KGHDR and CDR2 SFDVKD. The CDR3 has 15 residues. CDR3 sequence: CATSLAGGVPYEQYV. CDR3 sequence (DNA): TGTGCCACCAGCCTCGCGGGCGGGGTCCCCTACGAGCAGTACGTC.

The V gene is TRBV7-6, the J gene TRBJ2-7; the match to TRBD2 covers 7 bases. Germline loops: CDR1 SGHVS, CDR2 FNYEAQ. The CDR3 loop spans 14 amino acids. The V and J ends lost 1 base and 4 bases, in that order; junction bases with no gene match: 4. The CDR3 nucleotides read TGTGCCAGCAGCTTAGATGCCGGGAGGTACGAGCAGTACTTC. It codes for CASSLDAGRYEQYF. The entire variable domain, with the rest obtained from reference TRBV7-6 and TRBJ2-7, is as follows: GAGVSQSPRYKVTKRGQDVALRCDPISGHVSLYWYRQALGQGPEFLTYFNYEAQQDKSGLPNDRFSAERPEGSISTLTIQRTEQRDSAMYRCASSLDAGRYEQYFGPGTRLTVT.

The genes are TRBV7-3 and TRBJ1-2; the D gene is possibly TRBD1 (5 bases). This CDR3 comprises 15 residues. The germline gives CDR1 SGHTA, CDR2 FQGTGA. V shed 7 bases and J shed 4 bases, with 19 bases lying between them. The CDR3 reads CASIHRPGLLYGYTF. CDR3 DNA: TGTGCCAGCATCCACCGGCCGGGGCTCCTCTATGGCTACACCTTC.

This chain connects TRBV7-8 to TRBJ2-1; D possibly corresponds to TRBD2 (7 bases). CDR1 is SGHVS and CDR2 is FQNEAQ in the germline V gene. The CDR3 extends over 15 amino acids. V lost 3 bases and J lost 7, with 16 bases in between. The DNA of the CDR3 is TGTGCCAGCAGCTTTGGGAGGGGGGGCCGTAATGAGCAGTTCTTC. This translates into CASSFGRGGRNEQFF.

This sequence joins TRBV7-9 and TRBJ2-2; D remains ambiguous. Germline-derived CDR1 and CDR2 are SEHNR and FQNEAQ (reference sequence). The CDR3 has 15 amino acids. The germline V and J ends were trimmed by 0 bases and 4 bases, with 9 bases remaining between them. The CDR3 region is CASSLAALTTGELFF. CDR3 nucleotides: TGTGCCAGCAGCTTAGCTGCGCTAACCACCGGGGAGCTGTTTTTT. Full variable domain (missing parts from reference TRBV7-9 and TRBJ2-2): DTGVSQNPRHKITKRGQNVTFRCDPISEHNRLYWYRQTLGQGPEFLTYFQNEAQLEKSRLLSDRFSAERPKGSFSTLEIQRTEQGDSAMYLCASSLAALTTGELFFGEGSRLTVL.